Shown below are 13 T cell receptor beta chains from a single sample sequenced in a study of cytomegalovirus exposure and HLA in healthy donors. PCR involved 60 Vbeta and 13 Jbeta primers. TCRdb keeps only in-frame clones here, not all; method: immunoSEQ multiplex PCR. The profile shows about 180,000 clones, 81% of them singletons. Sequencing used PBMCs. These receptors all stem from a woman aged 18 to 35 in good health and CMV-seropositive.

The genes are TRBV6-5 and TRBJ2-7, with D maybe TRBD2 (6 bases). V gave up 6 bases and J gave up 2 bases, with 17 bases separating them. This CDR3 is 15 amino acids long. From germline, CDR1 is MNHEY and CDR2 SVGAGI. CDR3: CASRGTHRGTYEQYF. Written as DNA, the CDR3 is TGTGCCAGCAGGGGAACCCACCGGGGGACCTACGAGCAGTACTTC.

The CDR3 DNA follows: TGTGCCAGCAGTCCTCAAGTGGGCCGCGGAAACACCATATATTTT. The encoded protein is CASSPQVGRGNTIYF. The V call is TRBV6-5, the J call TRBJ1-3; D call uncertain. V was clipped by 5 bases and J by 4 bases, with 15 bases between them. Germline loops: CDR1 MNHEY, CDR2 SVGAGI. The CDR3 has 15 residues.

The CDR3 coding sequence is TGTGCCAGCAGCGTGGGCTCCTCGGGGGAGCAGTACTTC. Translation: CASSVGSSGEQYF. The chain recombines TRBV9 with TRBJ2-7; tentative D call: TRBD2 (5 bases). The V and J ends lost 2 bases and 7 bases respectively, with 13 bases between them. The length of the CDR3 is 13 residues. The germline V gene encodes CDR1 SGDLS and CDR2 YYNGEE.

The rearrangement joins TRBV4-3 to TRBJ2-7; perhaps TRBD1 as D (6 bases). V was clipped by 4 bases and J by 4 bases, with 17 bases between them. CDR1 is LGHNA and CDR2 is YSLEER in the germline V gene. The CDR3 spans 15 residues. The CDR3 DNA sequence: TGCGCCAGCAGCCTCCGCTTAGGGGGTTTTTACGAGCAGTACTTC. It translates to CASSLRLGGFYEQYF.

DNA for the CDR3: TGCAGCGTGGGAGGGACGGTCGTGAACACTGAAGCTTTCTTT. This gives the protein CSVGGTVVNTEAFF. The chain employs TRBV29-1 and TRBJ1-1, with TRBD1 as a possible D gene (5 bases). The germline V gene has CDR1 SQVTM and CDR2 ANQGSEA. There are 14 residues in the CDR3. V was shortened by 6 bases and J by 0 bases, with 14 bases between the two germline ends.

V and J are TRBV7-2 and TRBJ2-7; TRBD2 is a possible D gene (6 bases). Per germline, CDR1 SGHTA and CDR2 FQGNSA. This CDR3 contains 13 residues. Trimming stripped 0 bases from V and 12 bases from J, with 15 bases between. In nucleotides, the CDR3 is TGTGCCAGCAGCTTAGCGTCTGTGGGGGGTCGGTACTTC. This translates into CASSLASVGGRYF.

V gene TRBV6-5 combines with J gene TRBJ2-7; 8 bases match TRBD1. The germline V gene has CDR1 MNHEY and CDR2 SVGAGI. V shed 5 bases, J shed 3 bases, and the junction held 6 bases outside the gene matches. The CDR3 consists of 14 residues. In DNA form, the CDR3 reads TGTGCCAGCAGTATGGACAGGGATGGCTACGAGCAGTACTTC. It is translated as CASSMDRDGYEQYF.

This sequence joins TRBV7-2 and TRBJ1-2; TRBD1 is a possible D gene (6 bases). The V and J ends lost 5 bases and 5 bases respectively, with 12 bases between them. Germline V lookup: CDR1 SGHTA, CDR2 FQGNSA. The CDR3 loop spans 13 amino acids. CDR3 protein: CASSQGWGYGYTF. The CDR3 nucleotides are TGTGCCAGCAGCCAGGGGTGGGGGTATGGCTACACCTTC. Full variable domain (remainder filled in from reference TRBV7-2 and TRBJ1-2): GAGVSQSPSNKVTEKGKDVELRCDPISGHTALYWYRQSLGQGLEFLIYFQGNSAPDKSGLPSDRFSAERTGGSVSTLTIQRTQQEDSAVYLCASSQGWGYGYTFGSGTRLTVV.

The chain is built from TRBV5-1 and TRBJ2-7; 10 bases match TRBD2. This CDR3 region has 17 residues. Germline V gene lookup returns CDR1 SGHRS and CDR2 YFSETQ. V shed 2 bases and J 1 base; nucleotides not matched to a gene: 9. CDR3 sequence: CASSLSRLTSGSYEQYF. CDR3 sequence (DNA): TGCGCCAGCAGCTTAAGTCGGTTGACTAGCGGGTCCTACGAGCAGTACTTC.

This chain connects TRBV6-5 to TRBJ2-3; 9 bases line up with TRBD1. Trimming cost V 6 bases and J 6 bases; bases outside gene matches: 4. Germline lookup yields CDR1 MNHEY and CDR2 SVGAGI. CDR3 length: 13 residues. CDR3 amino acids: CASRRDRVDTQYF. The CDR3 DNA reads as TGTGCCAGCAGGCGGGACAGGGTGGATACGCAGTATTTT.

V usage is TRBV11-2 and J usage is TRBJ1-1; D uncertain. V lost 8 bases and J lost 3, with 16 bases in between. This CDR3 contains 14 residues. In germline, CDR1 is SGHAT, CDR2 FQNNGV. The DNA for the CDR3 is TGTGCCAGCCGCCTTTTCAGACAAGACACTGAAGCTTTCTTT. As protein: CASRLFRQDTEAFF.

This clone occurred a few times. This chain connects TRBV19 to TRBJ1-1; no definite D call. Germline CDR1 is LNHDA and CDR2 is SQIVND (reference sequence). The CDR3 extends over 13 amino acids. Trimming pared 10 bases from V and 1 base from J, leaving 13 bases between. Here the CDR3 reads CATQYRANTEAFF. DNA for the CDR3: TGTGCCACCCAATACAGAGCGAACACTGAAGCTTTCTTT.

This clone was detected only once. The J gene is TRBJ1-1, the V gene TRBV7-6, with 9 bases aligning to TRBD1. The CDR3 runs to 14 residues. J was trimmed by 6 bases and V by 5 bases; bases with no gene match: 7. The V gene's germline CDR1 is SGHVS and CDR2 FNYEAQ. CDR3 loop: CASSEGTGYAEAFF. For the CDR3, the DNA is TGTGCCAGCAGCGAGGGGACAGGGTACGCTGAAGCTTTCTTT.